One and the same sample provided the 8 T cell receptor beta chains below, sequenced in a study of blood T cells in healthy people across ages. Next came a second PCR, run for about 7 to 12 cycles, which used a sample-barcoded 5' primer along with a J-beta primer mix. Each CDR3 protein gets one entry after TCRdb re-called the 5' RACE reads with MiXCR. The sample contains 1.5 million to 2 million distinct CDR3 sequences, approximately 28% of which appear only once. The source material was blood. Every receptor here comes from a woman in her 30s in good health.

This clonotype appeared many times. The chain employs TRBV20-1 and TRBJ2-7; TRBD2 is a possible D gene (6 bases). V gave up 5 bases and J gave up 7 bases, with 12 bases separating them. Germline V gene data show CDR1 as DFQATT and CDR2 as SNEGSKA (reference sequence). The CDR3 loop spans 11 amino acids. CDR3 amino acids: CSAPSGGEQYF. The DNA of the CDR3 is TGCAGTGCTCCTTCCGGAGGGGAGCAGTACTTC.

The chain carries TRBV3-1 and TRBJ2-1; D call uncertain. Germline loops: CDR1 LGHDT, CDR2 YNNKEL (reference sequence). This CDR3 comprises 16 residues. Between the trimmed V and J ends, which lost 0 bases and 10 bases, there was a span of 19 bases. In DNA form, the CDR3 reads TGTGCCAGCAGCCAAGATGCGGCAAGAATGGCTGGGGAGCAGTTCTTC. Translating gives CASSQDAARMAGEQFF.

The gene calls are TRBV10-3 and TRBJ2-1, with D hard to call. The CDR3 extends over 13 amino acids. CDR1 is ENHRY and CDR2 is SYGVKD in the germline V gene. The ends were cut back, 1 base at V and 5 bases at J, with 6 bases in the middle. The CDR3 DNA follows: TGTGCCATCAGTGAGTTCACTAACAATGAGCAGTTCTTC. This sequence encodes CAISEFTNNEQFF.

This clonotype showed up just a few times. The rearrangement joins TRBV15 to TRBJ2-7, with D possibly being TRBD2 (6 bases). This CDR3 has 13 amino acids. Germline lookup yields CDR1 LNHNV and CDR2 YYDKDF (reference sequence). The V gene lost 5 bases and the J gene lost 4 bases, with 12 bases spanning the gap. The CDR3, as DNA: TGTGCCACCAGCGCGGAGGGAAAGTACGAGCAGTACTTC. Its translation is CATSAEGKYEQYF.

The CDR3 sequence is CASIRRWGVGPGYF. The CDR3, as DNA: TGTGCCAGCATCCGACGGTGGGGGGTGGGCCCTGGGTACTTC. This chain links TRBV7-2 with TRBJ2-5; possibly TRBD2 for D (6 bases). V was trimmed by 7 bases and J by 13 bases, leaving 25 bases between them. The CDR3 totals 14 residues. CDR1 is SGHTA, CDR2 FQGNSA, per germline.

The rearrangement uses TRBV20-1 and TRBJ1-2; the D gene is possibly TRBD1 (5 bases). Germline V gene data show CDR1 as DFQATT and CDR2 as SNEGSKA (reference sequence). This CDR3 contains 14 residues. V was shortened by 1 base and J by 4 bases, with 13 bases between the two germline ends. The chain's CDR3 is CSARVGGTVYGYTF. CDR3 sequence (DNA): TGCAGTGCTAGAGTCGGGGGGACGGTCTATGGCTACACCTTC.

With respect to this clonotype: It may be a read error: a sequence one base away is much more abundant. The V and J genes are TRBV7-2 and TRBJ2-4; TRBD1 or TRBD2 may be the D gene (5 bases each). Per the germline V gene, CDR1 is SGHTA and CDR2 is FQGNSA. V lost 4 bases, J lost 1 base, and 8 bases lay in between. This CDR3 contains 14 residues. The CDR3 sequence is CASSWGWAKNIQYF. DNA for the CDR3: TGTGCCAGCAGCTGGGGGTGGGCCAAAAACATTCAGTACTTC.

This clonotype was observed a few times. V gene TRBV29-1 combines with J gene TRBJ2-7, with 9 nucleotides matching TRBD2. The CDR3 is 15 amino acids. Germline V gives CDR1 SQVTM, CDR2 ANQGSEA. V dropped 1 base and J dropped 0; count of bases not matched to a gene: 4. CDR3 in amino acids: CSVEARTSASYEQYF. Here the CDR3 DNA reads TGCAGCGTTGAAGCTAGGACTAGCGCCTCCTACGAGCAGTACTTC.